This T cell receptor (beta chain) was retrieved from a study of OX40 agonist ivuxolimab in advanced cancers. As for the study in general: The patients received agonistic anti-OX40 (CD134) antibody ivuxolimab. Findings and caveats of the study: CD4+ T cells averaged fewer expanded clones than CD8+ T cells.

As regards this clone: The antigen is unknown.

Cycle 7 day 1, cycle 4 day 1, and baseline were the timepoints at which blood was sampled. The CDR3 consists of 15 residues. V dropped 0 bases and J dropped 5 bases, with 13 bases sitting between them. Germline V lookup: CDR1 LGHNA, CDR2 YNFKEQ. The assay was immunoSEQ multiplex PCR, and TCRdb's table has in-frame clones only and misses some. Of over 60,000 clones in the sample, roughly 85% were seen once. This material consisted of CD4+ or CD8+ T cells sorted from blood, taken in a trial of the OX40 agonist ivuxolimab. This TCR was sampled from an adult with an advanced solid tumor such as melanoma, head and neck, liver or kidney cancer. V usage is TRBV4-2 and J usage is TRBJ2-5; weak D call: TRBD1 (7 bases). CDR3 region: CASSQEGRDSETQYF. The CDR3 bases are TGTGCCAGCAGCCAAGAGGGGCGGGACAGCGAGACCCAGTACTTC.